Listed below are T cell receptor beta chains from one sample, sequenced in a study of T cell repertoires in cytomegalovirus infection. Using its own MiXCR run on the reads, TCRdb lists one record per CDR3 protein. Here the sample spans around 180,000 distinct CDR3 sequences, approximately 30% being singletons. Sequencing was performed on PBMCs. These receptors were obtained from a human donor in good health (CMV status not recorded). Some clones in this sample may be carry-over from other donors' samples. The CDR3 runs from the conserved cysteine through the conserved F or W. The order of the fields is J gene, V gene, D gene, clone size, CDR3 protein, CDR3 DNA. The D gene is left open where the match is weak. Expanded clones get a size class; other rows say once, few or many, or leave the size out.

TRBJ2-2 | TRBV2 | - | - | CASSVRAPGTGELFF | TGTGCCAGCAGTGTCAGAGCCCCGGGAACCGGGGAGCTGTTTTTT
TRBJ2-7 | TRBV7-7 | - | - | CASSLLEGSEQYF | TGTGCTAGCAGCTTACTTGAGGGATCCGAGCAGTACTTC
TRBJ2-1 | TRBV7-8 | - | once | CASSTERTPNEQFF | TGTGCCAGCAGCACGGAGCGGACCCCGAATGAGCAGTTCTTC
TRBJ2-5 | TRBV5-4 | - | - | CASCLGREETQYF | TGTGCCAGTTGCCTCGGCAGGGAAGAGACCCAGTACTTC
TRBJ2-7 | TRBV6-1 | - | few | CASEARSRSSLIYEQYF | TGTGCCAGCGAAGCCCGTAGCAGATCGAGTCTAATCTACGAGCAGTACTTC
TRBJ2-1 | TRBV7-2 | TRBD2 | many | CASSFSGGNNEQFF | TGTGCCAGCAGTTTTAGCGGGGGCAACAATGAGCAGTTCTTC
TRBJ1-1 | TRBV5-1 | - | few | CASSPDGWTEAFF | TGCGCCAGCAGCCCGGACGGCTGGACTGAAGCTTTCTTT
TRBJ2-3 | TRBV5-5 | - | many | CASSLETSYPRLSTDTQYF | TGTGCCAGCAGCTTGGAGACATCCTACCCCCGCTTGAGCACAGATACGCAGTATTTT
TRBJ1-5 | TRBV4-1 | - | few | CASSQAPTKSNQPQHF | TGCGCCAGCAGCCAGGCCCCTACCAAGAGCAATCAGCCCCAGCATTTT
TRBJ2-3 | TRBV20-1 | - | - | CSARELYRRDTQYF | TGCAGTGCTAGAGAGCTCTACAGGAGAGATACGCAGTATTTT
TRBJ1-5 | TRBV7-9 | - | few | CASSSGPQPQHF | TGTGCCAGCAGCTCCGGGCCTCAGCCCCAGCATTTT
TRBJ2-7 | TRBV27 | TRBD1 | - | CASSSPRQGGSYEQYF | TGTGCCAGCAGCTCGCCCCGACAGGGGGGCTCCTACGAGCAGTACTTC
TRBJ1-1 | TRBV6-5 | - | - | CASRKGTEAFF | TGTGCCAGCAGGAAGGGCACTGAAGCTTTCTTT
TRBJ1-1 | TRBV29-1 | - | few | CSVEDYRRTTEAFF | TGCAGCGTTGAAGATTACAGGCGGACCACTGAAGCTTTCTTT
TRBJ1-2 | TRBV7-2 | TRBD1 | few | CASSFGTGLNYGYTF | TGTGCCAGCAGCTTTGGGACAGGGCTCAACTATGGCTACACCTTC
TRBJ2-3 | TRBV7-2 | - | few | CASSWGSGNTDTQYF | TGTGCCAGCAGCTGGGGAAGCGGAAACACAGATACGCAGTATTTT
TRBJ2-5 | TRBV11-3 | TRBD2 | - | CASSAGRLAGAPTETQYF | TGTGCCAGCAGCGCCGGCCGACTAGCGGGGGCCCCAACGGAGACCCAGTACTTC
TRBJ2-5 | TRBV5-1 | TRBD1 | - | CASSPRAEGAGETQYF | TGCGCCAGCAGCCCCCGGGCCGAGGGGGCAGGGGAGACCCAGTACTTC
TRBJ1-1 | TRBV4-1 | - | - | CASSQEGAVTEAFF | TGCGCCAGCAGCCAAGAAGGGGCCGTAACTGAAGCTTTCTTT
TRBJ2-1 | TRBV7-3 | - | - | CASSLARTDDNEQFF | TGTGCCAGCAGCTTGGCTAGGACAGATGACAATGAGCAGTTCTTC
TRBJ1-5 | TRBV30 | - | - | CAWSAQGPQHF | TGTGCCTGGAGTGCCCAGGGACCCCAGCATTTT
TRBJ2-5 | TRBV28 | TRBD1 | many | CASSLPMTGGQKTQYF | TGTGCCAGCAGTTTACCCATGACAGGGGGCCAGAAGACCCAGTACTTC
TRBJ2-7 | TRBV4-1 | TRBD2 | few | CASSHPGGAVSYEQYF | TGCGCCAGCAGCCACCCCGGGGGGGCCGTTTCCTACGAGCAGTACTTC
TRBJ2-1 | TRBV6-2/TRBV6-3 | TRBD2 | few | CASTDGESGIPYNEQFF | TGTGCCAGCACCGACGGGGAAAGCGGGATTCCCTATAATGAGCAGTTCTTC
TRBJ2-1 | TRBV19 | - | few | CASSISSGVDEQFF | TGTGCCAGTAGTATAAGTTCAGGGGTCGATGAGCAGTTCTTC
TRBJ1-1 | TRBV5-1 | - | - | CASSLARRDTEAFF | TGCGCCAGCAGCTTGGCCAGGAGGGACACTGAAGCTTTCTTT
TRBJ2-7 | TRBV29-1 | TRBD1 | - | CSVHLTGTPGEQYF | TGCAGCGTGCATTTGACAGGGACCCCTGGAGAGCAGTACTTC
TRBJ1-1 | TRBV3-1 | - | - | CASSLRDINTEAFF | TGTGCCAGCAGCCTACGGGACATCAACACTGAAGCTTTCTTT
TRBJ1-5 | TRBV5-1 | - | - | CASSSVTGQPQHF | TGCGCCAGCAGCTCTGTCACAGGGCAGCCCCAGCATTTT
TRBJ1-2 | TRBV29-1 | - | few | CSVDGSYGYTF | TGCAGCGTTGACGGCTCCTATGGCTACACCTTC
TRBJ2-7 | TRBV5-1 | - | - | CASSLGTEDYSYEQYF | TGCGCCAGCAGCTTGGGGACCGAGGATTACTCCTACGAGCAGTACTTC
TRBJ2-7 | TRBV5-1 | - | - | CASSLVDGSYEQYF | TGCGCCAGCAGCTTGGTGGACGGATCCTACGAGCAGTACTTC
TRBJ1-4 | TRBV19 | - | - | CASSIGTFLNEKLFF | TGTGCCAGTAGTATAGGGACATTTCTTAATGAAAAACTGTTTTTT
TRBJ2-5 | TRBV24-1 | - | - | CATSDLGVGETQYF | TGTGCCACCAGTGATTTGGGAGTCGGGGAGACCCAGTACTTC
TRBJ1-1 | TRBV7-6 | - | - | CATTPTAWDTEAFF | TGTGCCACAACTCCCACGGCCTGGGACACTGAAGCTTTCTTT
TRBJ1-1 | TRBV7-2 | TRBD1 | few | CASSVRPQGAETEAFF | TGTGCCAGCAGCGTTAGGCCCCAGGGGGCGGAAACTGAAGCTTTCTTT
TRBJ2-3 | TRBV10-3 | - | - | CAITGTASTDTQYF | TGTGCCATCACCGGGACGGCTAGCACAGATACGCAGTATTTT
TRBJ1-1 | TRBV12-3/TRBV12-4 | - | - | CASRWNTEAFF | TGTGCCAGCAGATGGAACACTGAAGCTTTCTTT
TRBJ1-2 | TRBV29-1 | - | - | CSVEDRREEGGYTF | TGCAGCGTTGAAGATAGGAGGGAAGAGGGTGGCTACACCTTC
TRBJ1-5 | TRBV6-4 | - | few | CASSESGNQPQHF | TGTGCCAGCAGTGAATCGGGGAATCAGCCCCAGCATTTT
TRBJ1-2 | TRBV29-1 | TRBD1 | few | CSVGTGEDGYTF | TGCAGCGTGGGGACAGGGGAAGATGGCTACACCTTC
TRBJ1-1 | TRBV6-5 | - | few | CASSPYSGTEAFF | TGTGCCAGCAGTCCCTACTCGGGCACTGAAGCTTTCTTT
TRBJ2-4 | TRBV7-9 | TRBD1 | - | CASSSRDSKNIQYF | TGTGCCAGCAGCAGCCGGGACAGCAAAAACATTCAGTACTTC
TRBJ1-1 | TRBV5-1 | - | - | CASSFEGSTEAFF | TGCGCCAGCAGCTTTGAGGGGAGCACTGAAGCTTTCTTT
TRBJ2-1 | TRBV5-1 | - | - | CASTPGGGAGNEQFF | TGCGCCAGTACCCCAGGGGGGGGGGCCGGCAATGAGCAGTTCTTC
TRBJ2-6 | TRBV11-2 | - | few | CASSEIRDSSSGANVLTF | TGTGCCAGCAGCGAAATCCGGGACTCAAGCTCTGGGGCCAACGTCCTGACTTTC
TRBJ1-1 | TRBV7-2 | - | many | CASSLISGVDTEAFF | TGTGCCAGCAGCTTAATCTCAGGGGTGGACACTGAAGCTTTCTTT
TRBJ1-5 | TRBV2 | - | - | CASSERAGRRGNQPQHF | TGTGCCAGCAGTGAGCGAGCAGGGCGTCGGGGCAATCAGCCCCAGCATTTT
TRBJ1-1 | TRBV7-2 | - | many | CASSLTLTRTEAFF | TGTGCCAGCAGCCTGACCCTCACTAGGACTGAAGCTTTCTTT
TRBJ1-2 | TRBV2 | - | - | CASAHQTANYGYTF | TGTGCCAGCGCCCATCAGACAGCAAACTATGGCTACACCTTC
TRBJ1-1 | TRBV7-2 | - | many | CASSLVFGGRSIVGTEAFF | TGTGCCAGCAGCTTAGTTTTTGGGGGCCGTAGCATTGTGGGCACTGAAGCTTTCTTT
TRBJ1-1 | TRBV6-6 | - | - | CVSSPAWDTEAFF | TGTGTCAGCAGCCCAGCCTGGGACACTGAAGCTTTCTTT
TRBJ2-3 | TRBV11-2 | TRBD1 | few | CASSLIASGGDTQYF | TGTGCCAGCAGCTTAATCGCGTCAGGGGGAGATACGCAGTATTTT
TRBJ1-1 | TRBV20-1 | - | - | CSAGGAGLNTEAFF | TGCAGTGCCGGAGGGGCCGGTTTGAACACTGAAGCTTTCTTT
TRBJ1-1 | TRBV6-2/TRBV6-3 | - | - | CASSRTDEAFF | TGTGCCAGCAGTCGGACGGATGAAGCTTTCTTT
TRBJ2-3 | TRBV7-2 | - | few | CASSSRGANTQYF | TGTGCCAGCAGCTCCAGGGGGGCAAATACGCAGTATTTT
TRBJ2-1 | TRBV6-5 | - | - | CASSYSRGNEQFF | TGTGCCAGCAGTTACTCGAGAGGGAATGAGCAGTTCTTC
TRBJ2-1 | TRBV7-2 | - | many | CASSLIPYNEQFF | TGTGCCAGCAGCTTAATCCCCTACAATGAGCAGTTCTTC